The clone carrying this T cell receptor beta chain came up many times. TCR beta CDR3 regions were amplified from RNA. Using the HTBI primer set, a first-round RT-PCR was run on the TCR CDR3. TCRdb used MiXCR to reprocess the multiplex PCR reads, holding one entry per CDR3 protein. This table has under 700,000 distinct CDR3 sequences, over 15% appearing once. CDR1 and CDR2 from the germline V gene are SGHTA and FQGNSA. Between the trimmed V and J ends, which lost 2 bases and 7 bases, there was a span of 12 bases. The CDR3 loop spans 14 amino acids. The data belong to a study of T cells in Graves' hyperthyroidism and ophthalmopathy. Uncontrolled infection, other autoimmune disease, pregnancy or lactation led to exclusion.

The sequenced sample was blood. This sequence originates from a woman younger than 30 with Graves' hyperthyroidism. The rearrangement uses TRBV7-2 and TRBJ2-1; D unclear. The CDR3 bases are TGTGCCAGCAGCTTAAGCCCCATGGGGAATGAGCAGTTCTTC. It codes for CASSLSPMGNEQFF.